This entry lists 29 T cell receptor beta chains sequenced from one sample in a study of T cell repertoires in cytomegalovirus infection. Antigen specificity for these receptors is unknown. TCRdb independently ran MiXCR on the reads; one entry per CDR3 protein. The table lists hundreds of thousands of distinct CDR3 sequences, roughly 33% of them singletons. This specimen consisted of cultured PBMCs, obtained from culture after CMV antigen stimulation. These receptor sequences come from a human donor in good health (CMV status not recorded). Some clones in this sample may be carry-over from other donors' samples.

The rearrangement joins TRBV6-5 to TRBJ2-2; 12 bases are a match to TRBD2. This CDR3 region has 19 residues. The V gene end was trimmed by 0 bases and the J gene end by 5 bases; junction bases not matched to a gene: 10. Germline CDR1 reads MNHEY; CDR2 reads SVGAGI. The CDR3 sequence is CASSYSLSSGRGGTGELFF. CDR3 nucleotides: TGTGCCAGCAGTTACTCTCTTTCTAGCGGGAGGGGGGGTACCGGGGAGCTGTTTTTT.

This rearrangement joins TRBV12-3 or TRBV12-4 to TRBJ1-1; tentatively, D is TRBD1 (5 bases). This CDR3 spans 11 amino acids. Trimming stripped 6 bases from V and 6 bases from J, with 8 bases between. CDR3 nucleotide sequence: TGTGCCAGCAGCCAGGGCGCTGAAGCTTTCTTT. Translating it yields CASSQGAEAFF.

DNA for the CDR3: TGTGCCAGCAGCTTAGCCACGTCCCCTAGCGGGAGGTCAGATACGCAGTATTTT. It is translated as CASSLATSPSGRSDTQYF. The V gene is TRBV7-6, the J gene TRBJ2-3; 11 nucleotides align to TRBD2. Germline loops: CDR1 SGHVS, CDR2 FNYEAQ. There are 18 residues in the CDR3. Unmatched junction bases numbered 9, after V lost 0 bases and J lost 4 bases.

This clonotype has a handful of counts. This chain connects TRBV10-2 to TRBJ1-2; a weak D match, TRBD1 (5 bases). The CDR3 has 15 amino acids. The V end lost 3 bases, the J end lost 6 bases, and 17 bases lay between the germline ends. The germline V gene has CDR1 WSHSY and CDR2 SAAADI. In DNA form, the CDR3 reads TGCGCCAGCAGTGACCCCCCCGGGGGGTGGAATGGCTACACCTTC. This codes for CASSDPPGGWNGYTF.

In this sample, this clonotype turned up a few times. The CDR3 region has the DNA TGTGCCAGCAGTGAGGATAGGAGGGAAAAACTGTTTTTT. Residues: CASSEDRREKLFF. The chain links TRBV6-1 to TRBJ1-4; D gene unclear. The CDR3 runs to 13 residues. CDR1 is MNHNS, CDR2 SASEGT, per germline. Trimming removed 3 bases from V and 8 bases from J, with 10 bases in between.

The chain employs TRBV6-5 and TRBJ1-5; D unclear. The CDR3 has 13 residues. Germline CDR1 and CDR2: MNHEY and SVGAGI. V gave up 7 bases and J gave up 4 bases, with 11 bases separating them. For the CDR3, the DNA is TGTGCCAGCATGGGAGGGTTAAATCAGCCCCAGCATTTT. Protein product: CASMGGLNQPQHF.

This clonotype occurred a few times. V gene TRBV12-3 or TRBV12-4 combines with J gene TRBJ1-2; D is ambiguous. The CDR3 is 12 residues long. The V end was cut by 5 bases, the J end by 1 base, with 5 bases between. CDR3: CASSQVNYGYTF. In DNA form, the CDR3 reads TGTGCCAGCAGTCAGGTTAACTATGGCTACACCTTC.

The chain combines TRBV27 with TRBJ1-2; 9 bases agree with TRBD1. This CDR3 is built from 15 residues. Germline lookup yields CDR1 MNHEY and CDR2 SMNVEV (reference sequence). After removal of 0 bases from V and 2 bases from J, the junction contained 1 base not matched to a gene. The DNA of the CDR3 is TGTGCCAGCAGTTTATCGGACAGGGGAAACTATGGCTACACCTTC. Amino acid sequence: CASSLSDRGNYGYTF.

The chain uses TRBV7-8 and TRBJ1-5; 9 nucleotides align to TRBD1. The CDR3 loop spans 15 amino acids. V was pared by 6 bases and J by 7 bases, with 10 bases of the junction left unmatched. From germline, CDR1 is SGHVS and CDR2 FQNEAQ. CDR3 loop: CASSGGQGSRQPQHF. For the CDR3, the DNA is TGTGCCAGCAGTGGTGGACAGGGGTCTCGCCAGCCCCAGCATTTT.

In this sample, this clonotype turned up a few times. V usage is TRBV12-5 and J usage is TRBJ2-2; D is perhaps TRBD2 (6 bases). This CDR3 comprises 15 residues. CDR1 is LGHNT, CDR2 FRNRAP, per germline. V was clipped by 7 bases and J by 5 bases, with 17 bases between them. The CDR3 region has the DNA TGTGCTAGTGACGGTCGGGGAGGAAGAACCGGGGAGCTGTTTTTT. This sequence encodes CASDGRGGRTGELFF.

This clonotype was recorded a few times. The chain couples TRBV20-1 to TRBJ2-7; no clear D gene. Between the trimmed V and J ends, which lost 4 bases and 4 bases, there was a span of 11 bases. Germline values: CDR1 DFQATT, CDR2 SNEGSKA (reference sequence). The CDR3 contains 12 residues. The CDR3 spells CSATQVGYEQYF. CDR3 nucleotide sequence: TGCAGTGCTACGCAGGTGGGGTACGAGCAGTACTTC.

Comments on this clonotype: Since a far larger clone is one base different, this is likely a read error. The rearrangement joins TRBV7-2 to TRBJ2-3, with 7 positions matching TRBD2. The length of the CDR3 is 15 residues. Germline V lookup: CDR1 SGHTA, CDR2 FQGNSA. The CDR3 DNA is TGTGTCAGCAGCTTAGTGGCGGGGGGCACAGATACGCAGTATTTT. It translates to CVSSLVAGGTDTQYF.

Only one count was recorded for this clonotype. The chain has TRBV5-1 and TRBJ2-5; 7 bases match TRBD1. V was clipped by 4 bases and J by 3 bases; unmatched bases: 6. This CDR3 contains 14 residues. Germline CDR1 reads SGHRS; CDR2 reads YFSETQ. The CDR3 DNA reads as TGCGCCAGCAGCCGAGGGACAGCCGAAGAGACCCAGTACTTC. Its protein is CASSRGTAEETQYF.

Here the CDR3 reads CASKQGDGNTIYF. CDR3 nucleotides: TGTGCCAGCAAACAGGGGGATGGAAACACCATATATTTT. The chain has TRBV28 and TRBJ1-3; 8 nucleotides line up with TRBD1. The CDR3 consists of 13 residues. J gave up 3 bases and V 7 bases, and 2 bases lay outside the gene matches. Germline V gives CDR1 MDHEN, CDR2 SYDVKM.

This clonotype has a handful of counts. The genes are TRBV6-2 or TRBV6-3 and TRBJ2-1; 8 bases are shared with TRBD2. The CDR3 is 14 residues long. Per the germline V gene, CDR1 is MNHEY and CDR2 is SVGEGT. J gave up 0 bases and V 8 bases, and 3 bases lay outside the gene matches. The CDR3 spells CASESGSSYNEQFF. DNA for the CDR3: TGTGCCAGCGAGAGCGGGAGCTCCTACAATGAGCAGTTCTTC.

The sample holds many counts of this clonotype. The chain carries TRBV7-2 and TRBJ2-5; D ambiguous. The CDR3 totals 15 residues. Per germline, CDR1 SGHTA and CDR2 FQGNSA. Trimming stripped 4 bases from V and 5 bases from J, with 17 bases between. For the CDR3, the DNA is TGTGCCAGCAGCTCGGTTGAGCAAAGTATGGAGACCCAGTACTTC. Residues: CASSSVEQSMETQYF.

In its sample, this clonotype was seen many times. The V gene is TRBV7-2, the J gene TRBJ2-3; no firm D call. The V end lost 1 base, the J end lost 4 bases, and 9 bases lay between the germline ends. The CDR3 spans 14 residues. Germline CDR1 is SGHTA and CDR2 is FQGNSA. The CDR3 is CASSLDWGADTQYF. DNA of the CDR3: TGTGCCAGCAGCTTAGACTGGGGTGCAGATACGCAGTATTTT.

V and J are TRBV5-4 and TRBJ2-3; the D gene is possibly TRBD2 (6 bases). The CDR3 loop spans 14 amino acids. Per the germline V gene, CDR1 is SGHNT and CDR2 is YYREEE (reference sequence). V dropped 0 bases and J dropped 6 bases, with 11 bases sitting between them. Here the CDR3 reads CASSLGSSGDTQYF. The DNA of the CDR3 is TGTGCCAGCAGCTTGGGGAGCAGCGGGGATACGCAGTATTTT. Together with reference TRBV5-4 and TRBJ2-3, the CDR3 gives the full variable domain: ETGVTQSPTHLIKTRGQQVTLRCSSQSGHNTVSWYQQALGQGPQFIFQYYREEENGRGNFPPRFSGLQFPNYSSELNVNALELDDSALYLCASSLGSSGDTQYFGPGTRLTVL.

This clonotype was counted only a few times. The genes are TRBV12-3 or TRBV12-4 and TRBJ1-1; no clear D. The germline V and J ends were trimmed by 7 bases and 0 bases, with 6 bases remaining between them. The CDR3 is 12 amino acids. CDR3 loop: CASNGMNTEAFF. In DNA form, the CDR3 reads TGTGCCAGCAATGGAATGAACACTGAAGCTTTCTTT.

The chain carries TRBV4-1 and TRBJ2-5; TRBD1 is a possible D gene (5 bases). Germline CDR1 is MGHRA and CDR2 is YSYEKL. CDR3 size: 13 residues. V dropped 1 base and J dropped 4 bases, with 7 bases sitting between them. CDR3 DNA sequence: TGCGCCAGCAGCCAAGTAGGGGTAGAGACCCAGTACTTC. Translating it yields CASSQVGVETQYF.

This rearrangement joins TRBV20-1 to TRBJ1-2; D is possibly TRBD1 (6 bases). In germline, CDR1 is DFQATT, CDR2 SNEGSKA (reference sequence). Trimming removed 0 bases at V and 0 bases at J, with 26 bases between. The CDR3 spans 20 residues. CDR3: CSARDRRGQLPDPTNYGYTF. DNA for the CDR3: TGCAGTGCTAGAGATAGACGGGGGCAGTTACCCGATCCTACTAACTATGGCTACACCTTC.

J is TRBJ2-2 and V is TRBV7-9; TRBD1 is a possible D gene (5 bases). This CDR3 spans 13 amino acids. Germline CDR1 SEHNR, CDR2 FQNEAQ (reference sequence). The V end was cut by 6 bases, the J end by 6 bases, with 11 bases between. The CDR3, as DNA: TGTGCCAGCAGTCCAACAGGTGCCGGGGAGCTGTTTTTT. As protein: CASSPTGAGELFF.

The chain couples TRBV6-5 to TRBJ2-7, with TRBD1 matching over 10 bases. From germline, CDR1 is MNHEY and CDR2 SVGAGI. The CDR3 has 13 residues. Trimming at V came to 8 bases and at J to 6 bases, leaving 7 bases not matched to a gene. DNA of the CDR3: TGTGCCAGCCGAGGGACAGGGGAGGTCGAGCAGTACTTC. Its translation: CASRGTGEVEQYF.

This clonotype appeared a few times. The V and J genes are TRBV12-3 or TRBV12-4 and TRBJ1-1; D not certain. The CDR3 totals 14 residues. Deletions cut 2 bases from V and 2 bases from J, with 9 bases between. CDR3: CASSLSLQNTEAFF. CDR3 nucleotides: TGTGCCAGCAGTTTATCGTTGCAAAACACTGAAGCTTTCTTT.

The chain joins TRBV12-3 or TRBV12-4 to TRBJ2-7, with TRBD2 matching over 7 bases. The CDR3 is 13 amino acids. With 3 bases clipped from V and 6 bases from J, the junction kept 5 bases outside the gene matches. The CDR3 reads CASSFSGRFEQYF. The CDR3 DNA sequence: TGTGCCAGCAGTTTTAGCGGGCGTTTCGAGCAGTACTTC.

This clonotype turned up a few times. The rearrangement uses TRBV7-9 and TRBJ2-1; D is undetermined. The V gene's germline CDR1 is SEHNR and CDR2 FQNEAQ (reference sequence). V was cut by 4 bases and J by 6 bases, with 16 bases left in between. The CDR3 sequence is 15 residues long. CDR3 DNA: TGTGCCAGCAGCTCACGCCAACTCCGCGTCAATGAGCAGTTCTTC. This encodes CASSSRQLRVNEQFF.

This clonotype has more than one count but fewer than ten. The genes are TRBV4-1 and TRBJ1-4; D unclear. The germline V gene encodes CDR1 MGHRA and CDR2 YSYEKL. CDR3 length: 13 amino acids. CDR3: CACGKAPREKLFF. The CDR3 DNA is TGCGCGTGCGGGAAGGCCCCCCGTGAAAAACTGTTTTTT.

The J gene is TRBJ2-3, the V gene TRBV18; either TRBD1 or TRBD2 may supply D (7 bases each). The CDR3 loop spans 17 amino acids. CDR1 and CDR2 (germline): KGHSH, LQKENI. V lost 6 bases, J lost 3 bases, and 22 bases lay in between. CDR3 amino acids: CASSQEASGGGTDTQYF. In DNA, the CDR3 is TGTGCCAGCTCTCAAGAGGCCTCAGGGGGAGGGACAGATACGCAGTATTTT.

In this sample, this clonotype turned up a few times. V is TRBV11-3 and J is TRBJ1-1; perhaps TRBD1 as D (6 bases). The ends were cut back, 1 base at V and 3 bases at J, with 9 bases in the middle. The length of the CDR3 is 14 residues. The germline CDR1 and CDR2 sequences are SGHNT and YENEEA. CDR3 in DNA: TGTGCCAGCAGCTTAGCGGGGGCCTACACTGAAGCTTTCTTT. It yields the protein CASSLAGAYTEAFF.